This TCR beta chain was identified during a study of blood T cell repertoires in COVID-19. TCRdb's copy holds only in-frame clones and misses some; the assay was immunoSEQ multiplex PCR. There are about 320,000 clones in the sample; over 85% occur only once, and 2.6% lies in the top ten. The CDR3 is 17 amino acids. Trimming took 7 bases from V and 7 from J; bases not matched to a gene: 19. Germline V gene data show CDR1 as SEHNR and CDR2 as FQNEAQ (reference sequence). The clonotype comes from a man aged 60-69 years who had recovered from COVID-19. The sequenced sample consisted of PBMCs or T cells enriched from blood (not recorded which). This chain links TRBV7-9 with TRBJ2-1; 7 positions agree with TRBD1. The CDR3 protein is CASTTGNILSRSNEQFF. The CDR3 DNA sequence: TGTGCCAGCACGACAGGGAATATCCTCTCAAGATCAAATGAGCAGTTCTTC.